This entry lists 17 T cell receptor beta chains sequenced from one sample in a study of T cell clones after liver transplantation. Method: immunoSEQ multiplex PCR; TCRdb's copy keeps in-frame clones and lacks some. The sample lists tens of thousands of clones; around four fifths were seen once. Sequenced material: CD4+ T cells from blood, taken at the 22-month timepoint. These receptors all come from a human patient who received a liver transplant. Some T cells may have come from the graft donor.

The chain couples TRBV11-2 to TRBJ2-6; D gene ambiguous. V was shortened by 3 bases and J by 0 bases, with 9 bases between the two germline ends. This CDR3 spans 16 amino acids. Germline values: CDR1 SGHAT, CDR2 FQNNGV. CDR3 nucleotide sequence: TGTGCCAGCAGCTTTCAGTTCCCCTCTGGGGCCAACGTCCTGACTTTC. Protein: CASSFQFPSGANVLTF.

The chain has TRBV27 and TRBJ1-2; the match to TRBD1 covers 10 bases. The V gene's germline CDR1 is MNHEY and CDR2 SMNVEV (reference sequence). This CDR3 spans 15 amino acids. V shed 5 bases and J 8 bases; nucleotides not matched to a gene: 11. CDR3: CASSAPGTGADGYTF. CDR3 nucleotide sequence: TGTGCCAGCAGTGCCCCCGGGACAGGGGCCGACGGCTACACCTTC.

The table lists this clone with a few counts. The rearrangement uses TRBV7-2 and TRBJ2-7; 8 bases are a match to TRBD2. The V gene's germline CDR1 is SGHTA and CDR2 FQGNSA. V trimming: 5 bases; J trimming: 7 bases; junction bases outside the gene matches: 13. The CDR3 loop spans 15 amino acids. The CDR3 DNA reads TGTGCCAGCAGCCGCGAAATGGCCGCGGGGGGTGAGCAGTACTTC. Protein: CASSREMAAGGEQYF.

The rearrangement links TRBV2 to TRBJ1-5; D call uncertain. The CDR3 consists of 13 residues. V dropped 4 bases and J dropped 0 bases, with 4 bases sitting between them. Germline V gives CDR1 SNHLY, CDR2 FYNNEI. The CDR3 DNA reads TGTGCCAGCAGTGTGGATAGCAATCAGCCCCAGCATTTT. Its protein product is CASSVDSNQPQHF.

The chain recombines TRBV9 with TRBJ2-5; D is perhaps TRBD2 (7 bases). This CDR3 is 16 amino acids long. V gave up 1 base and J gave up 4 bases, with 17 bases separating them. Germline CDR1 is SGDLS and CDR2 is YYNGEE. CDR3 amino acids: CASSVSGGGEGETQYF. In DNA form, the CDR3 reads TGTGCCAGCAGCGTATCCGGCGGGGGCGAGGGAGAGACCCAGTACTTC.

V usage is TRBV5-1 and J usage is TRBJ2-2; 11 nucleotides align to TRBD1. The V and J ends lost 4 bases and 6 bases, in that order; junction bases with no gene match: 2. Germline CDR1 SGHRS, CDR2 YFSETQ. CDR3 size: 14 residues. The CDR3 is CASSRDRGAGELFF. In DNA form, the CDR3 reads TGCGCCAGCAGCAGGGACAGGGGGGCCGGGGAGCTGTTTTTT.

The chain carries TRBV28 and TRBJ2-7; unclear D gene. The germline V and J ends were trimmed by 5 bases and 0 bases, with 5 bases remaining between them. The CDR3 runs 12 residues. CDR1 is MDHEN, CDR2 SYDVKM, per germline. The CDR3 sequence: CASSVSSYEQYF. CDR3 DNA sequence: TGTGCCAGCAGTGTAAGCTCCTACGAGCAGTACTTC.

The rearrangement links TRBV5-1 to TRBJ1-5; D possibly corresponds to TRBD1 (6 bases). The ends were cut back, 0 bases at V and 5 bases at J, with 9 bases in the middle. Germline CDR1 and CDR2: SGHRS and YFSETQ. This CDR3 contains 14 residues. The CDR3 coding sequence is TGCGCCAGCAGCTTGGAGGGGGAAGATCAGCCCCAGCATTTT. Protein: CASSLEGEDQPQHF.

V usage is TRBV7-2 and J usage is TRBJ2-7; no clear D. The germline gives CDR1 SGHTA, CDR2 FQGNSA. With 5 bases removed from V and 5 bases from J, the gap between germline ends came to 19 bases. The CDR3 contains 15 residues. Here the CDR3 reads CASSQADGQRNEQYF. DNA for the CDR3: TGTGCCAGCAGCCAGGCGGACGGCCAAAGGAACGAGCAGTACTTC.

The chain is built from TRBV10-1 and TRBJ2-1; TRBD2 aligns across 12 bases. The ends lost 2 bases at V and 7 bases at J; junction bases unmatched: 6. The V gene's germline CDR1 is WNHNN and CDR2 SYGVQD (reference sequence). The CDR3 totals 16 residues. CDR3 amino acids: CASSETSGGSNNEQFF. CDR3 sequence (DNA): TGCGCCAGCAGTGAGACTAGCGGGGGGTCAAATAATGAGCAGTTCTTC.

The J gene is TRBJ2-5, the V gene TRBV5-4; 12 nucleotides align to TRBD2. The V gene's germline CDR1 is SGHNT and CDR2 YYREEE (reference sequence). The CDR3 spans 16 residues. Trimming took 5 bases from V and 4 from J; bases not matched to a gene: 9. The CDR3 spells CASRRTSGAEGETQYF. DNA for the CDR3: TGTGCCAGCAGGCGGACTAGCGGGGCCGAAGGAGAGACCCAGTACTTC.

The chain employs TRBV29-1 and TRBJ1-1; TRBD1 agrees at 9 bases. The germline V gene encodes CDR1 SQVTM and CDR2 ANQGSEA. The CDR3 spans 14 residues. Trimming cost V 3 bases and J 11 bases; bases outside gene matches: 13. CDR3: CSVEVLGDRVVAFF. DNA for the CDR3: TGCAGCGTTGAGGTGTTGGGGGACAGGGTAGTGGCTTTCTTT.

This clone was counted ten times or more. The V call is TRBV5-6, the J call TRBJ2-2, with a tentative D call TRBD2 (6 bases). From germline, CDR1 is SGHDT and CDR2 YYEEEE. Between the trimmed V and J ends, which lost 4 bases and 0 bases, there was a span of 16 bases. CDR3 length: 17 amino acids. CDR3 in amino acids: CASSPRWGVPNTGELFF. The CDR3 DNA sequence: TGTGCCAGCAGCCCAAGGTGGGGGGTCCCGAACACCGGGGAGCTGTTTTTT.

The V call is TRBV5-5, the J call TRBJ1-3; D is possibly TRBD1 (6 bases). This CDR3 is 15 amino acids long. Germline V gives CDR1 SGHKS, CDR2 YYEKEE (reference sequence). V gave up 1 base and J gave up 4 bases, with 12 bases separating them. The CDR3 nucleotides read TGTGCCAGCAGCTTGCAACCGGGACACGGAAACACCATATATTTT. Protein: CASSLQPGHGNTIYF.

The genes are TRBV18 and TRBJ2-5; 9 bases fit TRBD1. This CDR3 has 17 amino acids. The V and J ends lost 5 bases and 2 bases, in that order; junction bases with no gene match: 12. Germline V gene sequence: CDR1 KGHSH, CDR2 LQKENI. CDR3 sequence: CASSTGSGTGNQETQYF. CDR3 DNA: TGTGCCAGCTCAACGGGGTCCGGGACAGGGAATCAAGAGACCCAGTACTTC.

The chain recombines TRBV19 with TRBJ1-2; D is perhaps TRBD1 (5 bases). Per germline, CDR1 LNHDA and CDR2 SQIVND (reference sequence). The CDR3 loop spans 12 amino acids. V lost 7 bases to trimming and J lost 4 bases, with 10 bases between them. The CDR3 region has the DNA TGTGCCAGTAAGGGGCTGGGCTATGGCTACACCTTC. This codes for CASKGLGYGYTF.

This clone was counted a single time. The chain recombines TRBV12-5 with TRBJ2-6; possible D gene TRBD1, 7 bases. This CDR3 region has 17 residues. Germline assignment: CDR1 LGHNT and CDR2 FRNRAP. V was clipped by 3 bases and J by 0 bases, with 12 bases between them. DNA of the CDR3: TGTGCTAGTGGTTTTTGGCAGGGGGGCTCTGGGGCCAACGTCCTGACTTTC. This encodes CASGFWQGGSGANVLTF.